These 14 T cell receptor beta chains came from one sample sequenced in a study of vaccination and CD4 T cells after COVID-19. These receptors' antigens are unknown. Treatment indicated: 10-day PBMC culture with coronavirus spike peptide pools or control peptides (ViraFEST assay). The Oncomine TCR Beta short-read assay was applied to DNA of cultured CD4+ T cells. TCRdb reanalysed the PCR reads using MiXCR and keeps one entry per CDR3 protein. Altogether about 26,000 distinct CDR3 sequences are present, less than 65% being singletons, with the ten largest covering approximately 5%. Input material: CD4+ T cells from blood, cultured in vitro. The source is a human donor who had recovered from COVID-19.

The genes are TRBV6-2 or TRBV6-3 and TRBJ2-1; no clear D gene. The CDR3 consists of 12 residues. Germline CDR1 MNHEY, CDR2 SVGEGT. V was pared by 4 bases and J by 6 bases, with 7 bases between. CDR3 residues: CASSSQRNEQFF. Here the CDR3 DNA reads TGTGCCAGCAGTTCCCAACGCAATGAGCAGTTCTTC.

The CDR3 loop reads CASSSGRAFYGYTF. As DNA, the CDR3 is TGTGCCAGCAGCTCAGGGCGGGCCTTCTATGGCTACACCTTC. This chain uses TRBV11-2 with TRBJ1-2; tentative D call: TRBD1 (5 bases). The V gene's germline CDR1 is SGHAT and CDR2 FQNNGV. The V and J ends lost 4 bases and 4 bases respectively, with 13 bases between them. This CDR3 is built from 14 residues.

The CDR3 bases are TGTGCCAGCAGAAGGAACGCTAACTATGGCTACACCTTC. It yields the protein CASRRNANYGYTF. The V call is TRBV25-1, the J call TRBJ1-2; D is undetermined. Germline CDR1 reads MGHDK; CDR2 reads SYGVNS. CDR3 length: 13 amino acids. V lost 6 bases to trimming and J lost 0 bases, with 8 bases between them.

The chain joins TRBV27 to TRBJ1-6, with D possibly being TRBD1 (5 bases). The CDR3 runs 14 residues. V lost 7 bases, J lost 5 bases, and 12 bases lay in between. Germline V gene sequence: CDR1 MNHEY, CDR2 SMNVEV (reference sequence). The CDR3 nucleotides read TGTGCCAGCACTTACAGGAGAGATAATTCACCCCTCCACTTT. This translates into CASTYRRDNSPLHF.

The chain recombines TRBV7-9 with TRBJ1-3, with TRBD1 as a possible D gene (5 bases). CDR3 length: 14 amino acids. The germline gives CDR1 SEHNR, CDR2 FQNEAQ (reference sequence). V lost 11 bases, J lost 0 bases, and 14 bases lay in between. CDR3 sequence reads: CAPRRQGSGNTIYF. The CDR3 coding sequence is TGTGCCCCCCGCAGGCAGGGCTCTGGAAACACCATATATTTT. Full variable domain (missing parts from reference TRBV7-9 and TRBJ1-3): DTGVSQNPRHKITKRGQNVTFRCDPISEHNRLYWYRQTLGQGPEFLTYFQNEAQLEKSRLLSDRFSAERPKGSFSTLEIQRTEQGDSAMYLCAPRRQGSGNTIYFGEGSWLTVV.

This chain joins TRBV15 and TRBJ1-1; D call uncertain. CDR1 is LNHNV, CDR2 YYDKDF, per germline (reference sequence). CDR3 length: 16 residues. V lost 6 bases to trimming and J lost 2 bases, with 19 bases between them. CDR3 DNA sequence: TGTGCCACCAGAATGAGCTTTTCGCTGCCAAACACTGAAGCTTTCTTT. Translating it yields CATRMSFSLPNTEAFF.

This clonotype showed up just a few times. The V call is TRBV20-1, the J call TRBJ2-5; 9 bases fit TRBD1. The trim removed 6 bases at V and 3 bases at J, leaving 5 bases unmatched. CDR1 is DFQATT and CDR2 is SNEGSKA in the germline V gene (reference sequence). This CDR3 is built from 13 residues. DNA for the CDR3: TGCAGTGCAAACAGGGGGCGCGAAGAGACCCAGTACTTC. Its translation: CSANRGREETQYF.

The chain uses TRBV5-1 and TRBJ2-5; possibly TRBD2 for D (5 bases). Deletions cut 0 bases from V and 5 bases from J, with 11 bases between. CDR3 length equals 14 residues. From germline, CDR1 is SGHRS and CDR2 YFSETQ. The CDR3 region is CASSLGGGEETQYF. The CDR3 DNA sequence: TGCGCCAGCAGCTTGGGCGGTGGGGAGGAGACCCAGTACTTC. The full variable domain, rest sourced from reference TRBV5-1 and TRBJ2-5, is KAGVTQTPRYLIKTRGQQVTLSCSPISGHRSVSWYQQTPGQGLQFLFEYFSETQRNKGNFPGRFSGRQFSNSRSEMNVSTLELGDSALYLCASSLGGGEETQYFGPGTRLLVL.

This chain connects TRBV11-3 to TRBJ2-3; D ambiguous. Germline V CDR1 and CDR2: SGHNT, YENEEA. This CDR3 region has 14 residues. V gave up 0 bases and J gave up 4 bases, with 8 bases separating them. The chain's CDR3 is CASSLDSLADTQYF. The CDR3 DNA follows: TGTGCCAGCAGCTTAGATTCCCTCGCAGATACGCAGTATTTT. Supplemented by reference TRBV11-3 and TRBJ2-3, the full variable domain reads EAGVVQSPRYKIIEKKQPVAFWCNPISGHNTLYWYLQNLGQGPELLIRYENEEAVDDSQLPKDRFSAERLKGVDSTLKIQPAELGDSAVYLCASSLDSLADTQYFGPGTRLTVL.

The chain links TRBV6-1 to TRBJ2-7; tentatively, D is TRBD1 (8 bases). V lost 6 bases, J lost 6 bases, and 15 bases lay in between. CDR3 length: 13 amino acids. Germline assignment: CDR1 MNHNS and CDR2 SASEGT. The CDR3: CASRSYRGGEQYF. The CDR3 coding sequence is TGTGCCAGCAGGTCGTACAGGGGGGGCGAGCAGTACTTC.

This sequence joins TRBV2 and TRBJ2-2, with 9 bases fitting TRBD2. Per germline, CDR1 SNHLY and CDR2 FYNNEI. The CDR3 has 17 residues. J was trimmed by 3 bases and V by 4 bases; bases with no gene match: 9. The DNA of the CDR3 is TGTGCCAGCAGTGCTTATAGCGGGAGTGGGGACACCGGGGAGCTGTTTTTT. Encoded protein: CASSAYSGSGDTGELFF.

A few counts support this clonotype. V and J are TRBV7-2 and TRBJ1-1; weak D call: TRBD1 (6 bases). The germline CDR1 and CDR2 sequences are SGHTA and FQGNSA. The V end lost 5 bases, the J end lost 2 bases, and 15 bases lay between the germline ends. This CDR3 is built from 15 residues. CDR3 sequence: CASSPRTAGNTEAFF. The CDR3 region has the DNA TGTGCCAGCAGCCCCCGGACAGCGGGTAACACTGAAGCTTTCTTT.

The chain carries TRBV30 and TRBJ1-5, with D maybe TRBD1 (5 bases). Per the germline V gene, CDR1 is GTSNPN and CDR2 is SVGIG (reference sequence). The CDR3 covers 13 residues. The V end was cut by 2 bases, the J end by 4 bases, with 9 bases between. The CDR3 coding sequence is TGTGCCTGGAGTCTGGGGGGGAATCAGCCCCAGCATTTT. Translating it yields CAWSLGGNQPQHF.

The chain has TRBV12-3 or TRBV12-4 and TRBJ1-1; perhaps TRBD1 as D (5 bases). Trimming removed 3 bases from V and 4 bases from J, with 12 bases in between. This CDR3 comprises 14 residues. CDR3 amino acids: CASSLAGGITEAFF. CDR3 coding DNA: TGTGCCAGCAGTTTGGCCGGGGGAATCACTGAAGCTTTCTTT.